Presented here are 6 T cell receptor beta chains from one specimen sequenced in a study of human T cells and chemical hapten exposure (dated by TCRdb to about 2021). The sample's time point label, in plain terms: patch test 2, 6 weeks after DPC sensitization. The treatment or condition label corresponds to: therapeutic diphenylcyclopropenone sensitization with weekly scalp DPC. Receptors were amplified or captured by RACE. The listed sequencing device is NextSeq 500. TCRdb took the public reads, trimmed them with fastp at Q25, ran MiXCR for clone calling and kept in-frame beta chains. Under each unique CDR3 protein, matching rows form one entry showing the most common genes and DNA. Across this sample there are more than 85,000 distinct CDR3 sequences, with around 10% seen only once. Together, the top ten hold less than 2.5% of the sample. The sequencing used whole blood, collected in connection with sensitization to the hapten diphenylcyclopropenone (DPC). The receptors were sampled from a man between 35 and 55 years old with alopecia areata. Some clones in this sample may be carry-over from other donors' samples.

The rearrangement joins TRBV3-1 to TRBJ2-3; weak D call: TRBD2 (5 bases). This CDR3 is built from 12 residues. CDR1 and CDR2 from the germline V gene are LGHDT and YNNKEL (reference sequence). The ends were cut back, 8 bases at V and 6 bases at J, with 12 bases in the middle. The CDR3 DNA is TGTGCCAGCGAGGGCCCGCAGGATACGCAGTATTTT. Translated: CASEGPQDTQYF.

There are a few counts of this clonotype. This chain uses TRBV29-1 with TRBJ2-7; no clear D. The CDR3 runs to 11 residues. V was pared by 4 bases and J by 5 bases, with 9 bases between. Germline V CDR1 and CDR2: SQVTM, ANQGSEA. The CDR3 spells CSVGSRNEQYV. CDR3 DNA: TGCAGCGTTGGGAGTAGAAACGAGCAGTACGTC.

This clonotype was picked up many times. V usage is TRBV5-6 and J usage is TRBJ2-6; D is unresolved. Trimming pared 3 bases from V and 0 bases from J, leaving 19 bases between. The CDR3 covers 19 residues. Germline V CDR1 and CDR2: SGHDT, YYEEEE. CDR3 sequence: CASSSENIFTRSGANVLTF. The CDR3 DNA follows: TGTGCCAGCAGCTCGGAGAACATCTTCACCCGCTCTGGGGCCAACGTCCTGACTTTC.

This chain connects TRBV19 to TRBJ2-7; D perhaps matches TRBD1 (5 bases). Trimming removed 3 bases at V and 0 bases at J, with 18 bases between. CDR1 is LNHDA and CDR2 is SQIVND in the germline V gene (reference sequence). The CDR3 has 17 amino acids. CDR3 loop: CASSMVIPRESSYEQYV. The CDR3 coding sequence is TGTGCCAGTAGTATGGTAATCCCCAGGGAAAGCTCCTACGAGCAGTACGTC.

This clonotype was counted between two and nine times. The chain combines TRBV10-3 with TRBJ2-3; D not resolved. This CDR3 region has 14 residues. The germline V gene has CDR1 ENHRY and CDR2 SYGVKD. V was shortened by 11 bases and J by 0 bases, with 15 bases between the two germline ends. The CDR3 nucleotides are TGTGCCGTACTGGACGGATCTAGCACAGATACGCAGTATTTT. Encoded protein: CAVLDGSSTDTQYF.

Many counts were recorded for this clonotype. V and J are TRBV12-3 or TRBV12-4 and TRBJ1-3; D possibly corresponds to TRBD1 (5 bases). This CDR3 spans 12 amino acids. The ends were cut back, 2 bases at V and 10 bases at J, with 9 bases in the middle. CDR3 in amino acids: CASSLLRGTIYF. As DNA, the CDR3 is TGTGCCAGCAGTTTATTGAGGGGTACCATATATTTT.